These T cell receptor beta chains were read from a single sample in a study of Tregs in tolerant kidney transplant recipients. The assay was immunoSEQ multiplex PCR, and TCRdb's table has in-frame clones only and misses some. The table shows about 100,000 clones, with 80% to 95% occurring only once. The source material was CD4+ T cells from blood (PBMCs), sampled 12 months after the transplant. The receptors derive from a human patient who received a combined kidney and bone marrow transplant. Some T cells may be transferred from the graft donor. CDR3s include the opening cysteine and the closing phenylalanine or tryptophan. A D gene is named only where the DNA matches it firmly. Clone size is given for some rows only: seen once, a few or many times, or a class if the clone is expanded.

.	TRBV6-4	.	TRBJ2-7	TGTGCCAGCAGTGAAGGGGGGGACAGGACTTCCTACGAGCAGTACTTC	CASSEGGDRTSYEQYF
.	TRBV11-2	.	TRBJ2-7	TGTGCCAGCAGCTTAGAAGGGGGATTCTACGAGCAGTACTTC	CASSLEGGFYEQYF
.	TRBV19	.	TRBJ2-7	TGTGCCAGTAGTATCACAGGGAGATACGAGCAGTACTTC	CASSITGRYEQYF
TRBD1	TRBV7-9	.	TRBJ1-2	TGTGCCAGCAGCTTAGTACAGGGGAAAGGTCGGTATGGCTACACCTTC	CASSLVQGKGRYGYTF
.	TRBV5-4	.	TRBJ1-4	TGTGCCAGCAGCTTGGGACCACAGCGGAAAACTAATGAAAAACTGTTTTTT	CASSLGPQRKTNEKLFF
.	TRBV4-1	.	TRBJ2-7	TGCGCCAGCAGCCAAGGGCGGGCCGCAGCCTACGAGCAGTACTTC	CASSQGRAAAYEQYF
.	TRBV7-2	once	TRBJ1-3	TGTGCCAGCAGCCCCGCTGGAAACACCATATATTTT	CASSPAGNTIYF
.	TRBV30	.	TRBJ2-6	TGTGCCTGGAGTCTACCGGGGGCCAACGTCCTGACTTTC	CAWSLPGANVLTF
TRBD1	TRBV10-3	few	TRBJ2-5	TGTGCCATCAGTGTTGGTACAGGGGTAAAAGAGACCCAGTACTTC	CAISVGTGVKETQYF
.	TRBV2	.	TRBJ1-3	TGTGCCAGCAGTGAACTACGTACTGGAAACACCATATATTTT	CASSELRTGNTIYF
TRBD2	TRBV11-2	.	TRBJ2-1	TGTGCCAGCAGCTTAGCAGGCGGGAGGGATGAGCAGTTCTTC	CASSLAGGRDEQFF